This passage covers 23 T cell receptor beta chains from one sample sequenced in a study of T cell responses to AZD1222 COVID-19 vaccine (dated by TCRdb to the early 2020s). Interpreted using the paper, the time point label stands for: baseline before first vaccination. Libraries were built with the immunoSEQ multiplex PCR assay. TCRdb holds this immuneACCESS table with in-frame rearrangements only. Some clones are missing; in checked studies, unresolved V genes explain under half, and the rest has no known cause. Here the sample has about 99,000 clones; 87% occur a single time. In total, the top ten clones hold approximately 3% of the sample. This specimen consisted of peripheral blood, obtained on day 0 of AZD1222 vaccination. These receptor sequences come from an adult in good health.

This chain uses TRBV29-1 with TRBJ2-3, with 8 bases aligning to TRBD2. CDR1 is SQVTM, CDR2 ANQGSEA, per germline. The V segment lost 3 bases and the J segment 5 bases; nucleotides outside the gene matches: 10. The CDR3 spans 15 residues. The DNA of the CDR3 is TGCAGCGTTGACCGAAGTAGCGGGGTGGTAGATACGCAGTATTTT. Translated, it gives CSVDRSSGVVDTQYF.

The V call is TRBV27, the J call TRBJ1-6; the D gene is possibly TRBD1 (5 bases). From germline, CDR1 is MNHEY and CDR2 SMNVEV (reference sequence). V lost 3 bases and J lost 0, with 15 bases in between. The CDR3 has 18 amino acids. CDR3: CASSFGDARFSYNSPLHF. The DNA of the CDR3 is TGTGCCAGCAGTTTCGGGGACGCCAGGTTCTCCTATAATTCACCCCTCCACTTT.

The sample holds one count of this clone. The genes are TRBV7-8 and TRBJ2-6; 9 nucleotides match TRBD1. After removal of 4 bases from V and 8 bases from J, the junction contained 6 bases not matched to a gene. In germline, CDR1 is SGHVS, CDR2 FQNEAQ. The CDR3 consists of 15 residues. Here the CDR3 DNA reads TGTGCCAGCAGCTCCACAGGGGGCTTCACCAACGTCCTGACTTTC. Protein sequence: CASSSTGGFTNVLTF.

The chain joins TRBV10-3 to TRBJ1-2; 8 bases fit TRBD1. The germline CDR1 and CDR2 sequences are ENHRY and SYGVKD. V trimming: 4 bases; J trimming: 4 bases; junction bases outside the gene matches: 11. CDR3 length equals 16 residues. The CDR3 region has the DNA TGTGCCATCAGTGTCCTGCAGGGGGCGCAACCCTATGGCTACACCTTC. Its protein product is CAISVLQGAQPYGYTF.

This sequence joins TRBV21-1 and TRBJ1-2. TRBV21-1 constitutes a pseudogene. The CDR3 is 14 amino acids. The CDR3 here is CASSPDGTDYGYTF. Written as DNA, the CDR3 is TGTGCCAGCAGCCCTGACGGCACCGACTATGGCTACACCTTC.

This clone came up once. The chain links TRBV6-2 or TRBV6-3 to TRBJ2-7; D gene ambiguous. CDR1 is MNHEY, CDR2 SVGEGT, per germline. CDR3 length: 13 amino acids. V lost 0 bases and J 6 bases, leaving 9 bases between the germline ends. As DNA, the CDR3 is TGTGCCAGCAGTTACTCCCCCTCGTCCGAGCAGTACTTC. Translated: CASSYSPSSEQYF.

This clone was seen only once. The chain carries TRBV2 and TRBJ2-7; D is ambiguous. This CDR3 contains 13 residues. V was trimmed by 3 bases and J by 1 base, leaving 7 bases between them. Germline V lookup: CDR1 SNHLY, CDR2 FYNNEI. For the CDR3, the DNA is TGTGCCAGCAGTGAGGTCCGATCCTACGAGCAGTACTTC. It specifies CASSEVRSYEQYF.

The chain uses TRBV7-9 and TRBJ2-7; 11 bases map to TRBD1. CDR3 length equals 15 residues. V dropped 5 bases and J dropped 1; count of bases not matched to a gene: 4. Germline CDR1 reads SEHNR; CDR2 reads FQNEAQ (reference sequence). In nucleotides, the CDR3 is TGTGCCAGCAGCGCAAGGGACAGGGGGTCCTACGAGCAGTACTTC. Its protein is CASSARDRGSYEQYF.

The V call is TRBV3-1 (or the pseudogene TRBV3-2), the J call TRBJ2-1, with D possibly TRBD2 on 7 matching bases. Germline V gene data show CDR1 as LGHDT and CDR2 as YNNKEL (reference sequence). The CDR3 has 15 amino acids. Trimming shortened V by 4 bases and J by 12 bases, and 22 bases separated the two germline ends. CDR3 loop: CASSPGQGTTMRQFF. CDR3 DNA sequence: TGTGCCAGCAGCCCGGGGCAGGGGACTACAATGAGGCAGTTCTTC.

The rearrangement joins TRBV5-1 to TRBJ1-4; D is uncertain. The CDR3 has 15 amino acids. Trimming removed 0 bases at V and 8 bases at J, with 14 bases between. The germline gives CDR1 SGHRS, CDR2 YFSETQ. The CDR3 coding sequence is TGCGCCAGCAGCTTGGGGTCTAGGGTTGGAGAAAAACTGTTTTTT. It encodes CASSLGSRVGEKLFF.

The chain links TRBV11-2 to TRBJ2-7; TRBD2 agrees at 7 bases. From germline, CDR1 is SGHAT and CDR2 FQNNGV. The trim removed 3 bases at V and 3 bases at J, leaving 8 bases unmatched. This CDR3 is built from 15 residues. The DNA for the CDR3 is TGTGCCAGCAGCTTCGGCGGGGGACCTTACTACGAGCAGTACGTC. Amino acid sequence: CASSFGGGPYYEQYV.

The genes are TRBV30 and TRBJ2-5; D possibly matches TRBD1 or TRBD2 (5 bases each). CDR1 is GTSNPN, CDR2 SVGIG, per germline (reference sequence). The CDR3 covers 14 residues. Trimming took off 8 bases at V and 5 bases at J, with 21 bases between the two ends. The CDR3 here is CAGSGGDRSETQYF. CDR3 sequence (DNA): TGTGCCGGCTCTGGGGGAGATCGGTCGGAGACCCAGTACTTC.

The chain recombines TRBV29-1 with TRBJ2-2; D is ambiguous. The ends were cut back, 5 bases at V and 4 bases at J, with 17 bases in the middle. Germline CDR1 is SQVTM and CDR2 is ANQGSEA. The CDR3 length is 15 residues. Here the CDR3 DNA reads TGCAGCGTTCGGTTCGGAACAGACCTCACCGGGGAGCTGTTTTTT. Its translation: CSVRFGTDLTGELFF.

The rearrangement links TRBV19 to TRBJ1-1, with D possibly matching TRBD1 (6 bases). The CDR3 length is 15 residues. In germline, CDR1 is LNHDA, CDR2 SQIVND (reference sequence). V gave up 3 bases and J gave up 5 bases, with 16 bases separating them. CDR3 in amino acids: CASSIGGGLGTEAFF. The CDR3 region has the DNA TGTGCCAGTAGTATCGGGGGGGGCCTAGGAACTGAAGCTTTCTTT.

V is TRBV6-5 and J is TRBJ2-7; 8 bases align to TRBD1. Germline-derived CDR1 and CDR2 are MNHEY and SVGAGI. The CDR3 is 15 residues long. With 7 bases clipped from V and 4 bases from J, the junction kept 12 bases outside the gene matches. CDR3 nucleotide sequence: TGTGCCAGCACCAGACTGGACAGGGCGTATTACGAGCAGTACTTC. It encodes CASTRLDRAYYEQYF.

This clone was seen only once. V gene TRBV18 combines with J gene TRBJ1-2; the D is unclear. Germline CDR1 is KGHSH and CDR2 is LQKENI. The CDR3 totals 12 residues. V was trimmed by 0 bases and J by 6 bases, leaving 5 bases between them. The DNA of the CDR3 is TGTGCCAGCTCACCACCGGACCATGGCTACACCTTC. Its protein is CASSPPDHGYTF.

This chain uses TRBV6-2 or TRBV6-3 with TRBJ1-5; D unclear. Germline lookup yields CDR1 MNHEY and CDR2 SVGEGT. The CDR3 contains 14 residues. V was cut by 6 bases and J by 2 bases, with 11 bases left in between. The CDR3 reads CASSFQPGNQPQHF. CDR3 in DNA: TGTGCCAGCAGCTTTCAGCCGGGCAATCAGCCCCAGCATTTT.

This sequence joins TRBV19 and TRBJ2-3; D may match TRBD1 or TRBD2 (5 bases each). V gave up 8 bases and J gave up 5 bases, with 20 bases separating them. The CDR3 spans 15 residues. Germline CDR1 reads LNHDA; CDR2 reads SQIVND (reference sequence). In DNA form, the CDR3 reads TGTGCCAGTCGTCCCGGGACGGGATGGGGAGATACGCAGTATTTT. It codes for CASRPGTGWGDTQYF. Variable domain in full (rest from reference TRBV19 and TRBJ2-3): DGGITQSPKYLFRKEGQNVTLSCEQNLNHDAMYWYRQDPGQGLRLIYYSQIVNDFQKGDIAEGYSVSREKKESFPLTVTSAQKNPTAFYLCASRPGTGWGDTQYFGPGTRLTVL.

The gene calls are TRBV5-1 and TRBJ1-1, with 9 bases matching TRBD1. There are 15 residues in the CDR3. The trim removed 4 bases at V and 4 bases at J, leaving 8 bases unmatched. CDR1 is SGHRS and CDR2 is YFSETQ in the germline V gene. The DNA of the CDR3 is TGCGCCAGCAGCCCGGGACAGGGTATGGGCACTGAAGCTTTCTTT. Its protein product is CASSPGQGMGTEAFF.

The chain recombines TRBV2 with TRBJ2-7; maybe TRBD2 (6 bases). The V gene's germline CDR1 is SNHLY and CDR2 FYNNEI. Trimming shortened V by 8 bases and J by 2 bases, and 10 bases separated the two germline ends. The CDR3 loop spans 12 amino acids. The CDR3 region has the DNA TGTGCCAGCTGCGGGGAACCCTACGAGCAGTACTTC. Translating gives CASCGEPYEQYF. Combining the CDR3 with reference TRBV2 and TRBJ2-7 gives the whole variable domain EPEVTQTPSHQVTQMGQEVILRCVPISNHLYFYWYRQILGQKVEFLVSFYNNEISEKSEIFDDQFSVERPDGSNFTLKIRSTKLEDSAMYFCASCGEPYEQYFGPGTRLTVT.

This chain joins TRBV5-1 and TRBJ1-4; D may be TRBD1 (5 bases). This CDR3 spans 13 amino acids. V was pared by 7 bases and J by 3 bases, with 10 bases between. Looked up from germline, CDR1 is SGHRS and CDR2 is YFSETQ. This CDR3 is CASGPGPNEKLFF. The CDR3 DNA reads as TGCGCCAGCGGACCGGGGCCTAATGAAAAACTGTTTTTT.

The chain employs TRBV2 and TRBJ2-4; D call uncertain. Germline V gene lookup returns CDR1 SNHLY and CDR2 FYNNEI. This CDR3 has 16 residues. Trimming took 5 bases from V and 3 from J, leaving 17 bases between them. The CDR3 protein is CASSPDPRIVKNIQYF. DNA for the CDR3: TGTGCCAGCAGTCCGGACCCCCGTATCGTCAAAAACATTCAGTACTTC.

This sequence joins TRBV21-1 and TRBJ2-2; the table calls TRBD1, which could not be checked here. TRBV21-1 is recorded as a pseudogene. This CDR3 has 14 residues. The CDR3 nucleotides read TGTGCCAGCAGCACGGGACAAAACACCGGGGAGCTGTTTTTT. Protein sequence: CASSTGQNTGELFF.